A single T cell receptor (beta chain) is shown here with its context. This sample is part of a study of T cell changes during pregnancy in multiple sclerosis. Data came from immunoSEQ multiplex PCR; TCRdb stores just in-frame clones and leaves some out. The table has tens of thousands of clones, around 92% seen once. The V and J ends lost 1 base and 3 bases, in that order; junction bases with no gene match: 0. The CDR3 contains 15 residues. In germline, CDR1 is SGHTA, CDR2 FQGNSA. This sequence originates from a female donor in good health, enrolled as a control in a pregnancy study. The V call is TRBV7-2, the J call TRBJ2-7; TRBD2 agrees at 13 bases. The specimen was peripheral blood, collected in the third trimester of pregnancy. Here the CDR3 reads CASSLGTSGSYEQYF. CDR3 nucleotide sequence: TGTGCCAGCAGCTTAGGGACTAGCGGGAGCTACGAGCAGTACTTC.